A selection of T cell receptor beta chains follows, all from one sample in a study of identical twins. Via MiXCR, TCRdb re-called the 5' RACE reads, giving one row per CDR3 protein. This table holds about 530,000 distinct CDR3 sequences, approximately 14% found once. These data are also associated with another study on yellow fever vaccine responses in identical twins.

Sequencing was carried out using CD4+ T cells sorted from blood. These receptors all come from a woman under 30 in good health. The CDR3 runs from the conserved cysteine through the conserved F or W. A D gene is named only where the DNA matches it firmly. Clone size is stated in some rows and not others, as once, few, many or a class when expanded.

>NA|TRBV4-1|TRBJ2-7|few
TGCGCCAGCAGCCAAGATGTGGCTGAACTTTACGAGCAGTACTTC
CASSQDVAELYEQYF
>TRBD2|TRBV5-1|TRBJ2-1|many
TGCGCCAGCAGCCCTAAGTTAGCGGGAGTAAATGAGCAGTTCTTC
CASSPKLAGVNEQFF
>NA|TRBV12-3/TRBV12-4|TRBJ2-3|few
TGTGCCAGCAGTATTGGGACTAGCACAGATACGCAGTATTTT
CASSIGTSTDTQYF
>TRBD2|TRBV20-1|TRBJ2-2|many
TGCAGTGCTGCTAGCGGGTCCGACACCGGGGAGCTGTTTTTT
CSAASGSDTGELFF
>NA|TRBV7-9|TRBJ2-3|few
TGTGCCACTGGGAGACAGTCCACAGATACGCAGTATTTT
CATGRQSTDTQYF
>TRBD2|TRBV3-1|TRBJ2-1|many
TGTGCCAGCAGCCGGACTAGCGGGAGATACAATGAGCAGTTCTTC
CASSRTSGRYNEQFF
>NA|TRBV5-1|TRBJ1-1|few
TGCGCCAGCAGCTCCTACGCGAACACTGAAGCTTTCTTT
CASSSYANTEAFF
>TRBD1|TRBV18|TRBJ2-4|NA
TGTGCCAGCTCACCACCGGCCGGGACAGGGGTACACCTAGCCAAAAACATTCAGTACTTC
CASSPPAGTGVHLAKNIQYF
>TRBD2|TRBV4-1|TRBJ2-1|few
TGCGCCAGCAGCCAAGCCGGGACTAGTAACAATGAGCAGTTCTTC
CASSQAGTSNNEQFF
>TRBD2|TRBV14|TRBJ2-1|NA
TGTGCCAGCAGCCAAAGAGAGACTAGCGGGTGGGGTTACAATGAGCAGTTCTTC
CASSQRETSGWGYNEQFF
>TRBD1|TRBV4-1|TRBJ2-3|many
TGCGCCAGCAAAAAAACAGGGGTGGCAGATACGCAGTATTTT
CASKKTGVADTQYF
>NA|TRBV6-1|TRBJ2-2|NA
TGTGCCAGCAGCCGATCCCTCTCTGACAGCACCGGGGAGCTGTTTTTT
CASSRSLSDSTGELFF
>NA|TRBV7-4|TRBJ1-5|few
TGTGCCAGCAGCCCTAGTCCTTACCCCCAGAGCAATCAGCCCCAGCATTTT
CASSPSPYPQSNQPQHF
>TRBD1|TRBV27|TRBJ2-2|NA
TGTGCCAGCACCTCCCAAGGGACAGGAAAGCCCGGGGAGCTGTTTTTT
CASTSQGTGKPGELFF
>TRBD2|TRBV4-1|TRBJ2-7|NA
TGCGCCAGCAGCCAGGGGAGGGACTTAGGGGAGCAGTACTTC
CASSQGRDLGEQYF
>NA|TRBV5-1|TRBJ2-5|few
TGCGCCAGCAGCTCGGACAACCTACAAGAGACCCAGTACTTC
CASSSDNLQETQYF
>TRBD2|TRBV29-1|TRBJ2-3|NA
TGCAGCGTTGAAGCTGGCGGGGGGCCACAGTATTTT
CSVEAGGGPQYF